The 16 T cell receptor beta chains below come from one sample, sequenced in a study of beta chain features in type 1 diabetes. Broader study findings: All four CD4+ subsets of Type 1 diabetes patients contained TCRB CDR3s that were moderately but significantly shorter.

TCRB transcripts that were expressed got sequenced, as all of the isolated RNA had been reverse transcribed. TCRdb's copy holds only in-frame clones and misses some; the assay was immunoSEQ multiplex PCR. The sample comprises some 290,000 clones, roughly 25% of which are singletons, and over 0.01% rests with the top ten. What these receptors recognize is not known. The sample consisted of naive CD4+ T cells from blood. The source of these receptors is a woman aged 30 to 39 with type 1 diabetes.

The chain combines TRBV2 with TRBJ2-7; D not resolved. Germline CDR1 and CDR2: SNHLY and FYNNEI. Trimming pared 4 bases from V and 4 bases from J, leaving 8 bases between. The CDR3 extends over 12 amino acids. CDR3 nucleotide sequence: TGTGCCAGCAGTGCGACCGGGTACGAGCAGTACTTC. Its translation is CASSATGYEQYF.

This rearrangement joins TRBV27 to TRBJ2-1; TRBD2 aligns across 9 bases. CDR3 length: 17 amino acids. V shed 6 bases and J 8 bases; nucleotides not matched to a gene: 17. From germline, CDR1 is MNHEY and CDR2 SMNVEV (reference sequence). In DNA form, the CDR3 reads TGTGCCAGCAGCGCGGCCTGGCGGGAGGGCCAGGGGTATGAGCAGTTCTTC. Encoded protein: CASSAAWREGQGYEQFF.

The V call is TRBV2, the J call TRBJ2-2, with 13 bases lining up with TRBD2. From germline, CDR1 is SNHLY and CDR2 FYNNEI. CDR3 length: 19 residues. V lost 3 bases to trimming and J lost 5 bases; unmatched junction nucleotides: 12. DNA for the CDR3: TGTGCCAGCAGTGATATTCCAATCGGGACTAGCGGGATAACCGGGGAGCTGTTTTTT. Its protein product is CASSDIPIGTSGITGELFF.

A few counts support this clone. The chain couples TRBV29-1 to TRBJ2-7, with a possible D match to TRBD2 (5 bases). Per the germline V gene, CDR1 is SQVTM and CDR2 is ANQGSEA. V was shortened by 3 bases and J by 0 bases, with 15 bases between the two germline ends. This CDR3 comprises 15 residues. CDR3 DNA sequence: TGCAGCGTTGATGCGAGGGCTCACATCTCCTACGAGCAGTACTTC. Translation gives CSVDARAHISYEQYF.

This clone appeared a single time. The chain recombines TRBV4-1 with TRBJ1-2, with 7 nucleotides matching TRBD1. The germline gives CDR1 MGHRA, CDR2 YSYEKL. The CDR3 totals 13 residues. The V segment lost 1 base and the J segment 5 bases; nucleotides outside the gene matches: 1. In DNA form, the CDR3 reads TGCGCCAGCAGCCAAGTGACAGGGTATGGCTACACCTTC. It codes for CASSQVTGYGYTF.

There are a few counts of this clone. V gene TRBV7-9 combines with J gene TRBJ1-1, with 9 bases identical to TRBD1. There are 14 residues in the CDR3. Germline V CDR1 and CDR2: SEHNR, FQNEAQ (reference sequence). The V and J ends lost 5 bases and 1 base, in that order; junction bases with no gene match: 2. The CDR3 bases are TGTGCCAGCAGCCCGACAGGGGGGAACACTGAAGCTTTCTTT. Translating it yields CASSPTGGNTEAFF.

Remarks on this clone: This sample includes further DNA sequences coding for the same CDR3. The CDR3 loop reads CASSLGLAGNNEQFF. The CDR3 nucleotides are TGCGCCAGCAGCTTAGGGCTAGCGGGGAACAATGAGCAGTTCTTC. The rearrangement joins TRBV5-1 to TRBJ2-1, with 9 bases lining up with TRBD2. This CDR3 contains 15 residues. The germline V gene has CDR1 SGHRS and CDR2 YFSETQ. V shed 2 bases and J 5 bases; nucleotides not matched to a gene: 5.

The J gene is TRBJ2-5, the V gene TRBV5-1; TRBD2 matches 7 bases. Losses at the gene ends were 2 bases for V and 4 bases for J; bases not matched to a gene: 5. CDR1 SGHRS and CDR2 YFSETQ come from the germline V gene. This CDR3 is 14 amino acids long. CDR3 bases: TGCGCCAGCAGCTTCGGCGGGAGTCGAGAGACCCAGTACTTC. Protein sequence: CASSFGGSRETQYF.

This clone was recorded a few times. The chain recombines TRBV5-1 with TRBJ2-5, with D unclear. The V gene lost 4 bases and the J gene lost 2 bases, with 12 bases spanning the gap. Germline CDR1 is SGHRS and CDR2 is YFSETQ. The CDR3 length is 14 residues. CDR3 loop: CASSITELQETQYF. CDR3 sequence (DNA): TGCGCCAGCAGCATAACAGAGTTACAAGAGACCCAGTACTTC.

This clone was recorded only once. The chain combines TRBV4-1 with TRBJ1-5; the match to TRBD1 covers 11 bases. Per the germline V gene, CDR1 is MGHRA and CDR2 is YSYEKL. The CDR3 is 17 amino acids. After removal of 0 bases from V and 0 bases from J, the junction contained 1 base not matched to a gene. The CDR3 DNA sequence: TGCGCCAGCAGCCAAGACGGGACAGGGGGTAGCAATCAGCCCCAGCATTTT. Translation gives CASSQDGTGGSNQPQHF.

The chain combines TRBV29-1 with TRBJ2-7, with 8 bases matching TRBD1. The V segment lost 5 bases and the J segment 6 bases; nucleotides outside the gene matches: 9. Looked up from germline, CDR1 is SQVTM and CDR2 is ANQGSEA. CDR3 size: 13 residues. This CDR3 reads CSVSGRGLSEQYF. CDR3 nucleotides: TGCAGCGTTTCGGGCAGGGGGCTTTCCGAGCAGTACTTC.

V is TRBV7-8 and J is TRBJ1-5, with D perhaps TRBD1 (6 bases). Germline values: CDR1 SGHVS, CDR2 FQNEAQ. V lost 0 bases to trimming and J lost 0 bases, with 21 bases between them. The CDR3 contains 20 residues. DNA of the CDR3: TGTGCCAGCAGCTTAGCACACAGCAGGGGAGTTGGCTATAGCAATCAGCCCCAGCATTTT. This translates into CASSLAHSRGVGYSNQPQHF.

This clone was picked up a small number of times. V gene TRBV7-3 combines with J gene TRBJ1-1, with D perhaps TRBD1 (6 bases). V lost 5 bases to trimming and J lost 4 bases, with 14 bases between them. The CDR3 loop spans 14 amino acids. CDR1 and CDR2 (germline): SGHTA, FQGTGA. The CDR3 is CASSQGGGSTEAFF. The CDR3, as DNA: TGTGCCAGCAGCCAAGGGGGGGGAAGCACTGAAGCTTTCTTT. Together with reference TRBV7-3 and TRBJ1-1, the CDR3 gives the full variable domain: GAGVSQTPSNKVTEKGKYVELRCDPISGHTALYWYRQSLGQGPEFLIYFQGTGAADDSGLPNDRFFAVRPEGSVSTLKIQRTERGDSAVYLCASSQGGGSTEAFFGQGTRLTVV.

This clone was seen a handful of times. The chain couples TRBV30 to TRBJ1-1; D not resolved. Germline assignment: CDR1 GTSNPN and CDR2 SVGIG (reference sequence). Deletions cut 1 base from V and 9 bases from J, with 9 bases between. The length of the CDR3 is 11 residues. CDR3 region: CAWSGQAKAFF. In DNA form, the CDR3 reads TGTGCCTGGAGTGGGCAGGCTAAAGCTTTCTTT. The complete variable domain, with remaining parts taken from reference TRBV30 and TRBJ1-1, reads SQTIHQWPATLVQPVGSPLSLECTVEGTSNPNLYWYRQAAGRGLQLLFYSVGIGQISSEVPQNLSASRPQDRQFILSSKKLLLSDSGFYLCAWSGQAKAFFGQGTRLTVV.

The V gene is TRBV2, the J gene TRBJ2-2, with D perhaps matching TRBD1 (5 bases). The V and J ends lost 7 bases and 3 bases respectively, with 15 bases between them. Germline assignment: CDR1 SNHLY and CDR2 FYNNEI. The CDR3 loop spans 15 amino acids. CDR3: CASTKEQVDTGELFF. Written as DNA, the CDR3 is TGTGCCAGCACGAAGGAACAGGTAGACACCGGGGAGCTGTTTTTT.

The genes are TRBV5-1 and TRBJ2-3; TRBD1 agrees at 10 bases. The trim removed 4 bases at V and 10 bases at J, leaving 9 bases unmatched. Germline V lookup: CDR1 SGHRS, CDR2 YFSETQ. The CDR3 runs 14 residues. The CDR3 sequence: CASSEVRDRGPQYF. CDR3 coding DNA: TGCGCCAGCAGCGAGGTGCGGGACAGGGGACCGCAGTATTTT.